These 20 T cell receptor beta chains were all obtained from the same sample, sequenced in a study of spatial heterogeneity in lung cancer. Time point denoted: sample taken at primary tumor resection. The sequenced material consisted of unsorted whole RNA from tumor, nontumor lung or frozen PBMC. From the 5' RACE reads, TCRdb called clonotypes with MiXCR, one entry per CDR3 protein. In the table there are roughly 25,000 distinct CDR3 sequences, approximately 5% of which are singletons. The source material was PBMCs, sampled at surgery. These receptors all come from a male donor with early-stage non-small cell lung cancer.

This clonotype was seen at least ten times. The chain couples TRBV6-2 or TRBV6-3 to TRBJ2-5; no clear D. CDR3 length: 12 residues. Trimming took off 0 bases at V and 7 bases at J, with 6 bases between the two ends. Germline loops: CDR1 MNHEY, CDR2 SVGEGT. CDR3 residues: CASSYSTRTQYF. For the CDR3, the DNA is TGTGCCAGCAGTTACTCGACCCGGACCCAGTACTTC.

CDR3 protein: CASSLAGTASYEQYF. CDR3 nucleotide sequence: TGTGCCAGCAGCTTAGCCGGGACAGCCTCCTACGAGCAGTACTTC. The rearrangement joins TRBV11-3 to TRBJ2-7; TRBD1 matches 7 bases. J lost 0 bases, V lost 1 base, and 3 bases had no gene match. CDR3 length: 15 residues. Germline V gene lookup returns CDR1 SGHNT and CDR2 YENEEA.

This clonotype was counted many times. The rearrangement links TRBV6-5 to TRBJ1-5; maybe TRBD1 (5 bases). The CDR3 is 15 residues long. Trimming pared 6 bases from V and 1 base from J, leaving 13 bases between. CDR1 is MNHEY, CDR2 SVGAGI, per germline. The CDR3 sequence is CASSPWGSSNQPQHF. CDR3 DNA: TGTGCCAGCAGCCCGTGGGGGAGCAGCAATCAGCCCCAGCATTTT.

This clonotype has a count of ten or more. V and J are TRBV27 and TRBJ2-7, with unresolved D. Trimming pared 4 bases from V and 7 bases from J, leaving 14 bases between. CDR3 length: 13 residues. Per the germline V gene, CDR1 is MNHEY and CDR2 is SMNVEV (reference sequence). Here the CDR3 reads CASSSGVPWEQYF. CDR3 DNA: TGTGCCAGCAGTTCCGGAGTCCCCTGGGAGCAGTACTTC.

In its sample, this clonotype was seen many times. The chain joins TRBV7-3 to TRBJ2-1; 10 bases fit TRBD1. Per the germline V gene, CDR1 is SGHTA and CDR2 is FQGTGA. The CDR3 contains 15 residues. Trimming took 8 bases from V and 6 from J; bases not matched to a gene: 10. The CDR3 DNA reads TGTGCCAGCCAGACGAGACAGGGGGCTGGCAATGAGCAGTTCTTC. Translation gives CASQTRQGAGNEQFF.

This clonotype was counted many times. V gene TRBV7-2 combines with J gene TRBJ1-1; no clear D. Germline CDR1 SGHTA, CDR2 FQGNSA. This CDR3 is built from 14 residues. V was pared by 1 base and J by 4 bases, with 10 bases between. The CDR3 nucleotides are TGTGCCAGCAGCTTAGAGGCGGCCCCCACTGAAGCTTTCTTT. Translating it yields CASSLEAAPTEAFF.

This clonotype was detected many times. This chain connects TRBV21-1 to TRBJ1-4. TRBV21-1 is assigned pseudogene status. This CDR3 is built from 15 residues. CDR3 amino acids: CASIRRGQEGEKLFF. In DNA, the CDR3 is TGTGCCAGCATCCGGAGAGGGCAGGAAGGTGAAAAACTGTTTTTT.

There are many counts of this clonotype. J is TRBJ1-5 and V is TRBV5-1, with D maybe TRBD1 (5 bases). The V end was cut by 7 bases, the J end by 7 bases, with 12 bases between. This CDR3 region has 12 residues. CDR1 is SGHRS, CDR2 YFSETQ, per germline. CDR3 coding DNA: TGCGCCAGCGGAATAGGGGACCAGCCCCAGCATTTT. Translated: CASGIGDQPQHF.

This clonotype occurred many times. CDR3 residues: CASSVAVTGQPYEQYF. The CDR3 DNA is TGTGCCAGCAGCGTAGCTGTAACAGGGCAACCCTACGAGCAGTACTTC. This sequence joins TRBV9 and TRBJ2-7; perhaps TRBD1 as D (6 bases). CDR3 length: 16 residues. Per the germline V gene, CDR1 is SGDLS and CDR2 is YYNGEE. V dropped 0 bases and J dropped 2 bases, with 15 bases sitting between them.

Many counts were recorded for this clonotype. This chain connects TRBV5-6 to TRBJ1-5; no clear D gene. Germline loops: CDR1 SGHDT, CDR2 YYEEEE. V was cut by 4 bases and J by 4 bases, with 9 bases left in between. The CDR3 runs 13 residues. CDR3 nucleotides: TGTGCCAGCAGCACTAGGAGTAATCAGCCCCAGCATTTT. Translated: CASSTRSNQPQHF. The whole variable domain, remainder taken from reference TRBV5-6 and TRBJ1-5, is DAGVTQSPTHLIKTRGQQVTLRCSPKSGHDTVSWYQQALGQGPQFIFQYYEEEERQRGNFPDRFSGHQFPNYSSELNVNALLLGDSALYLCASSTRSNQPQHFGDGTRLSIL.

This clonotype was observed a few times. The chain carries TRBV27 and TRBJ1-1; possibly TRBD1 for D (5 bases). Germline values: CDR1 MNHEY, CDR2 SMNVEV (reference sequence). Deletions cut 11 bases from V and 0 bases from J, with 16 bases between. This CDR3 comprises 14 residues. CDR3 sequence: CACRGGPMNTEAFF. DNA for the CDR3: TGTGCCTGCCGGGGCGGCCCCATGAACACTGAAGCTTTCTTT.

This clonotype was picked up many times. This chain joins TRBV20-1 and TRBJ2-7, with TRBD2 matching over 7 bases. V trimming: 0 bases; J trimming: 7 bases; junction bases outside the gene matches: 15. The CDR3 covers 16 residues. CDR1 is DFQATT and CDR2 is SNEGSKA in the germline V gene (reference sequence). The CDR3 reads CSARESISGARREQYF. The DNA of the CDR3 is TGCAGTGCTAGAGAAAGCATAAGCGGGGCCCGACGGGAGCAGTACTTC.

This clonotype was picked up many times. V is TRBV7-9 and J is TRBJ2-3; perhaps TRBD1 as D (6 bases). The CDR3 consists of 15 residues. The germline gives CDR1 SEHNR, CDR2 FQNEAQ (reference sequence). Trimming removed 5 bases from V and 0 bases from J, with 12 bases in between. As DNA, the CDR3 is TGTGCCAGCAGCAGTCCCCAGGGGAGCACAGATACGCAGTATTTT. Its translation: CASSSPQGSTDTQYF.

This clonotype was recorded at least ten times. The chain links TRBV12-3 or TRBV12-4 to TRBJ2-3, with D possibly TRBD1 on 6 matching bases. The V end lost 2 bases, the J end lost 6 bases, and 12 bases lay between the germline ends. CDR3 size: 14 residues. The CDR3 nucleotides read TGTGCCAGCAGTTTACAGGGGAGTGGGGATACGCAGTATTTT. This gives the protein CASSLQGSGDTQYF.

This clonotype was seen at least ten times. The V gene is TRBV7-6, the J gene TRBJ2-3; D might be TRBD1 or TRBD2, each matching 5 bases. Germline assignment: CDR1 SGHVS and CDR2 FNYEAQ. The CDR3 spans 15 residues. V was trimmed by 4 bases and J by 5 bases, leaving 16 bases between them. The CDR3 spells CASSSSPGPEDTQYF. CDR3 in DNA: TGTGCCAGCAGCTCTAGCCCGGGGCCCGAAGATACGCAGTATTTT.

This clonotype was picked up many times. V usage is TRBV28 and J usage is TRBJ1-5; D may be TRBD1 (5 bases). The ends were cut back, 6 bases at V and 0 bases at J, with 12 bases in the middle. The CDR3 is 15 residues long. Germline-derived CDR1 and CDR2 are MDHEN and SYDVKM. The CDR3 bases are TGTGCCAGCAGCATTGCAGGGAATAGCAATCAGCCCCAGCATTTT. Amino acid sequence: CASSIAGNSNQPQHF.

This clonotype showed up many times. The V and J genes are TRBV28 and TRBJ1-2, with D tentatively TRBD1 (5 bases). CDR3 length: 15 amino acids. The germline V and J ends were trimmed by 1 base and 5 bases, with 14 bases remaining between them. Per the germline V gene, CDR1 is MDHEN and CDR2 is SYDVKM. The CDR3 DNA sequence: TGTGCCAGCAGTTTATACCAGGGAACGGTGTATGGCTACACCTTC. The encoded protein is CASSLYQGTVYGYTF.

This clonotype was counted ten times or more. The rearrangement uses TRBV5-1 and TRBJ2-5; 7 nucleotides match TRBD2. The germline gives CDR1 SGHRS, CDR2 YFSETQ. Trimming took 0 bases from V and 4 from J; bases not matched to a gene: 12. The CDR3 sequence is 17 residues long. The DNA for the CDR3 is TGCGCCAGCAGCTTGGGGGCCGGGAGGACCGACCGAGAGACCCAGTACTTC. This translates into CASSLGAGRTDRETQYF.

This clonotype was seen at least ten times. The V and J genes are TRBV27 and TRBJ2-7; 11 bases are a match to TRBD2. J was trimmed by 0 bases and V by 8 bases; bases with no gene match: 3. Germline V CDR1 and CDR2: MNHEY, SMNVEV (reference sequence). The CDR3 extends over 14 amino acids. The CDR3 is CASSTSGGSYEQYF. CDR3 DNA: TGTGCCAGCTCCACTAGCGGGGGCTCCTACGAGCAGTACTTC.

There are many counts of this clonotype. The rearrangement uses TRBV28 and TRBJ2-7; 12 bases fit TRBD2. Germline trimming cut 5 bases from V and 6 bases from J; bases unmatched to any gene: 8. Germline lookup yields CDR1 MDHEN and CDR2 SYDVKM. The CDR3 spans 15 residues. The CDR3 DNA follows: TGTGCCAGCAGTCAAACTAGCGGGGGGCTCCGCGAGCAGTACTTC. Translated: CASSQTSGGLREQYF.